These T cell receptor beta chains were read from a single sample in a study of regulatory T cells in long-lasting Graves disease. TCRdb called the multiplex PCR reads again in MiXCR, with one record for every CDR3 protein. This table has hundreds of thousands of distinct CDR3 sequences, about 15% appearing once. This same sample was also part of a study on T cells in Graves' hyperthyroidism and ophthalmopathy.

Sequencing used peripheral blood mononuclear cells (PBMCs), obtained at new diagnosis, from a patient treated with antithyroid drugs. The receptors here all came from a woman under 40 with Graves disease. Both conserved end residues are part of each CDR3. D genes are given only for firm matches. Size values are once, few and many counts, or a class for expanded clones, and some rows have none.

V	D	J	size	CDR3	DNA
TRBV5-1	NA	TRBJ1-1	many	CASSLATDYKNTEAFF	TGCGCCAGCAGCTTGGCAACGGATTACAAGAACACTGAAGCTTTCTTT
TRBV27	NA	TRBJ2-1	many	CASRSAAPKSYNEQFF	TGTGCCAGCAGGTCCGCGGCCCCCAAGTCCTACAATGAGCAGTTCTTC
TRBV20-1	NA	TRBJ2-7	many	CSASRSYEQYF	TGCAGTGCTAGTCGGAGCTACGAGCAGTACTTC
TRBV20-1	TRBD2	TRBJ2-7	many	CSAIGTSGLSYEQYF	TGCAGTGCGATTGGGACTAGCGGACTCTCCTACGAGCAGTACTTC
TRBV5-8	NA	TRBJ1-2	many	CASSLGLLLEAYGYTF	TGTGCCAGCAGCTTGGGCTTATTGCTCGAAGCGTATGGCTACACCTTC
TRBV28	TRBD2	TRBJ2-1	many	CASSSRLAGVSDEQFF	TGTGCCAGCAGTTCCCGACTAGCGGGAGTGTCTGATGAGCAGTTCTTC
TRBV28	NA	TRBJ2-1	NA	CASSFYICSAKYNNEQFF	NA
TRBV27	TRBD1	TRBJ2-7	many	CASSPDRGPYEQYF	TGTGCCAGCAGTCCCGACAGGGGTCCCTACGAGCAGTACTTC
TRBV6-1	TRBD2	TRBJ2-2	many	CASRQTSDKTGELFF	TGTGCCAGCAGACAGACTAGCGATAAAACCGGGGAGCTGTTTTTT
TRBV2	NA	TRBJ2-5	many	CASSEFGQTQYF	TGTGCCAGCAGTGAATTTGGCCAGACCCAGTACTTC
TRBV7-8	NA	TRBJ2-7	many	CASSWGTFLGEQYF	TGTGCCAGCAGCTGGGGGACCTTCCTTGGAGAGCAGTACTTC
TRBV2	NA	TRBJ1-4	many	CASSGLMGLGGEKLFF	TGTGCCAGCAGTGGCCTAATGGGGTTGGGTGGCGAAAAACTGTTTTTT
TRBV20-1	NA	TRBJ2-1	many	CSASFNEQFF	TGCAGTGCTAGCTTCAATGAGCAGTTCTTC
TRBV11-2	TRBD2	TRBJ2-2	many	CASSVRTSGTGELFF	TGTGCCAGCAGCGTAAGGACTAGCGGCACCGGGGAGCTGTTTTTT
TRBV28	NA	TRBJ1-1	many	CASRALDGNTEAFF	TGTGCCAGCAGAGCATTAGACGGGAACACTGAAGCTTTCTTT
TRBV20-1	TRBD2	TRBJ2-1	few	CSARFPSGSFYEQFF	TGCAGTGCTAGGTTCCCTAGCGGGAGTTTCTATGAGCAGTTCTTC
TRBV27	NA	TRBJ2-2	NA	CASSLKRHTGELFF	TGTGCCAGCAGTTTAAAGAGACACACCGGGGAGCTGTTTTTT
TRBV4-1	NA	TRBJ1-2	many	CASSQEPTSGYGYTF	TGCGCCAGCAGCCAAGAACCGACCTCAGGCTATGGCTACACCTTC
TRBV18	TRBD2	TRBJ2-1	many	CASSLLAGTYNEQFF	TGTGCCAGCAGTTTACTAGCGGGAACCTACAATGAGCAGTTCTTC
TRBV18	NA	TRBJ2-3	many	CASSPLALAASTDTQYF	TGTGCCAGCTCACCTTTAGCCTTAGCGGCCAGCACAGATACGCAGTATTTT
TRBV5-1	TRBD2	TRBJ2-7	many	CASSLALAGPLEQYF	TGCGCCAGCAGCTTGGCATTAGCGGGACCCCTCGAGCAGTACTTC
TRBV27	NA	TRBJ2-2	few	CASSFGDGVDTGELFF	TGTGCCAGCAGTTTTGGTGACGGAGTGGACACCGGGGAGCTGTTTTTT
TRBV4-1	NA	TRBJ2-1	few	CASSQRVRSYNEQFF	TGCGCCAGCAGCCAACGGGTTCGCTCCTACAATGAGCAGTTCTTC
TRBV7-9	NA	TRBJ2-5	many	CASSLVPARPKETQYF	TGTGCCAGCAGCTTAGTACCGGCGCGACCTAAAGAGACCCAGTACTTC
TRBV5-1	NA	TRBJ2-7	many	CASSIVGKWSYEQYF	TGCGCCAGCTCCATTGTCGGCAAATGGTCCTACGAGCAGTACTTC
TRBV29-1	NA	TRBJ1-2	NA	CSVVSGLLRDYTF	TGCAGCGTTGTCTCGGGTCTCCTAAGGGACTACACCTTC
TRBV5-1	TRBD1	TRBJ1-1	few	CASSYLPQGARTEAFF	TGCGCCAGCAGCTACCTACCTCAGGGGGCTCGAACTGAAGCTTTCTTT
TRBV6-1	NA	TRBJ1-2	many	CASSPGGAGANYGYTF	TGTGCCAGCAGCCCGGGGGGCGCAGGAGCTAACTATGGCTACACCTTC
TRBV7-9	NA	TRBJ2-7	few	CASETGNREQYF	TGTGCCAGCGAAACAGGGAATCGCGAGCAGTACTTC
TRBV12-3/TRBV12-4	NA	TRBJ1-2	NA	CASTPEGVPKFRDGYTF	TGTGCCAGCACTCCAGAGGGGGTACCGAAATTTCGGGATGGCTACACCTTC
TRBV20-1	TRBD2	TRBJ2-1	many	CSARDMSGRFDNEQFF	TGCAGTGCTAGAGATATGAGCGGGAGGTTCGACAATGAGCAGTTCTTC
TRBV29-1	TRBD2	TRBJ2-1	NA	CSVDGGRGVDEQFF	TGCAGCGTTGACGGCGGGAGGGGGGTAGATGAGCAGTTCTTC
TRBV11-2	TRBD2	TRBJ2-5	many	CASSQTSGYQETQYF	TGTGCCAGCAGCCAGACTAGCGGATACCAAGAGACCCAGTACTTC
TRBV11-2	TRBD2	TRBJ2-1	many	CASSRRLAGNQDNEQFF	TGTGCCAGCAGCCGACGACTAGCGGGAAATCAAGACAATGAGCAGTTCTTC
TRBV7-8	NA	TRBJ1-2	few	CASSSRDGAGYTF	TGTGCCAGCAGCTCCCGGGACGGAGCTGGCTACACCTTC
TRBV5-1	TRBD1	TRBJ2-3	many	CASSQDRGSGTDTQYF	TGCGCCAGCAGCCAGGACAGGGGCAGCGGCACAGATACGCAGTATTTT